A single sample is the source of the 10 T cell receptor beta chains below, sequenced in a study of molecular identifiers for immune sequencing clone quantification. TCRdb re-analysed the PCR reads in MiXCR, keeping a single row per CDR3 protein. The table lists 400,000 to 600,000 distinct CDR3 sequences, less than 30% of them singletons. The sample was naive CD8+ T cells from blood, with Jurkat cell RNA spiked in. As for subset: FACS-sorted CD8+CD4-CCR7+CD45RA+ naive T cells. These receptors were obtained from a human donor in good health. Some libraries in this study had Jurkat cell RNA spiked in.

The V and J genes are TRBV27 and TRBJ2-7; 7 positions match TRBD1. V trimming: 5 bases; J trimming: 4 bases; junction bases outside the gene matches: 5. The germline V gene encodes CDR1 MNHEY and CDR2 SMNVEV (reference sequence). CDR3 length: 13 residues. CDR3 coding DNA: TGTGCCAGCAGTACAGGGGTTTTGTACGAGCAGTACTTC. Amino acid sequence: CASSTGVLYEQYF.

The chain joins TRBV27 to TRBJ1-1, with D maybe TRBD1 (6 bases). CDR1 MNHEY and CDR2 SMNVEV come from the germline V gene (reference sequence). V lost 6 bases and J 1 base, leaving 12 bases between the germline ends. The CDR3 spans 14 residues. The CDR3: CASRAGHQNTEAFF. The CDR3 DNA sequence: TGTGCCAGCAGAGCGGGACACCAGAACACTGAAGCTTTCTTT.

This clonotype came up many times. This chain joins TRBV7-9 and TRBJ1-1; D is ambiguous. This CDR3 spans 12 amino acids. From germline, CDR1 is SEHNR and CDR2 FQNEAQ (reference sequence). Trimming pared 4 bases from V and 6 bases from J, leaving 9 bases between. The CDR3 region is CASSSYESEAFF. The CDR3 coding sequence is TGTGCCAGCAGCTCTTACGAATCTGAAGCTTTCTTT.

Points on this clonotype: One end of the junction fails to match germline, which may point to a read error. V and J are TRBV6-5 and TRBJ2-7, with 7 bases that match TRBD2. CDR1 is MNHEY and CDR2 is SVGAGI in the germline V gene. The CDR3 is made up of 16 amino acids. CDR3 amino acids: CASSYSGRLSTYEQCF. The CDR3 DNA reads TGTGCCAGCAGTTACTCCGGGAGGTTAAGTACCTACGAGCAGTGCTTC.

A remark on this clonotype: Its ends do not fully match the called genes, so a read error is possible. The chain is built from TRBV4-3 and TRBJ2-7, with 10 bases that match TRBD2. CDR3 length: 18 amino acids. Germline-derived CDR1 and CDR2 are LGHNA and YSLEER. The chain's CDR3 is CARSQDPATIAGGYEQYF. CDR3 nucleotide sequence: TGCGCCCGCAGCCAGGATCCTGCGACCATAGCGGGGGGCTACGAGCAGTACTTC.

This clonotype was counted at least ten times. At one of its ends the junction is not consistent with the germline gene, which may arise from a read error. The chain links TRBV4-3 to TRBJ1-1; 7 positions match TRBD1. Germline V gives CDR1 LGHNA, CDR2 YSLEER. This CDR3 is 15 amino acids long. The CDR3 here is CASSEDRALGAEAFF. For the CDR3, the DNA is TGCGCCAGCAGCGAAGACAGGGCCCTTGGGGCTGAAGCTTTCTTT.

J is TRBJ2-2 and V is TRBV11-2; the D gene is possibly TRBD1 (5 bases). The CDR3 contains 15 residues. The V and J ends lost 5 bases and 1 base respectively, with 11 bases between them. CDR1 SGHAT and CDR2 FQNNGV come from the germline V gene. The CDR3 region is CASSHIGQNTGELFF. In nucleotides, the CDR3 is TGTGCCAGCAGCCACATCGGACAGAACACCGGGGAGCTGTTTTTT.

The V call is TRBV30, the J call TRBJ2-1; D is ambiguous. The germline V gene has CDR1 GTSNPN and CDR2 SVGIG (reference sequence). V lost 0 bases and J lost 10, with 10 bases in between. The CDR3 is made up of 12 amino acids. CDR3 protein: CAWSVQTGEQFF. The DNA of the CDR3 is TGTGCCTGGAGTGTACAAACTGGGGAGCAGTTCTTC.

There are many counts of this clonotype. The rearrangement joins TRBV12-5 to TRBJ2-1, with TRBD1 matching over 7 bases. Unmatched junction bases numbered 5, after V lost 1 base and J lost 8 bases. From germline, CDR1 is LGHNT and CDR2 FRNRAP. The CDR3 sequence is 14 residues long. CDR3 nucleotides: TGTGCTAGTGGTTTGGCCTACCAGGGGGATGAGCAGTTCTTC. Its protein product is CASGLAYQGDEQFF.

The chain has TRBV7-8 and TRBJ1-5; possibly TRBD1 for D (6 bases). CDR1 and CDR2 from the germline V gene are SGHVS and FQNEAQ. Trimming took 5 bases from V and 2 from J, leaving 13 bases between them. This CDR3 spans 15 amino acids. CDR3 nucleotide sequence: TGTGCCAGCAGCGACAGGTCCGGTGGCAATCAGCCCCAGCATTTT. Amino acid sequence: CASSDRSGGNQPQHF.